This T cell receptor (beta chain) was recorded in a study of T-cell memory formation after mild COVID-19. Study-wide points: CM and EM subsets held most contracting CD4+ clones; EMRA held CD8+ ones. Cross-reactive memory seemingly joined, as some responding clones were found in pre-infection memory.

This clonotype showed up just a few times. Antigen: not known. TCRdb passed the 5' RACE reads through MiXCR, listing each CDR3 protein once. The sample consists of 300,000 or so distinct CDR3 sequences, 15% to 20% of them appearing once. V lost 5 bases, J lost 4 bases, and 20 bases lay in between. Per germline, CDR1 MNHEY and CDR2 SVGEGT. The CDR3 covers 16 residues. This chain joins TRBV6-2 or TRBV6-3 and TRBJ1-2; D is perhaps TRBD1 (6 bases). This sequence originates from a young man who had mild COVID-19 (a few samples of this study predate the infection). Cell type and time point are not known. The specimen sequenced was PBMCs or a T cell subset sorted from them (not recorded which). The CDR3 spells CASSLETGLPVYGYTF. The CDR3 DNA sequence: TGTGCCAGCAGTCTAGAGACAGGCCTCCCCGTCTATGGCTACACCTTC.